The 10 T cell receptor beta chains below come from one sample, sequenced in a study of T cell responses to AZD1222 COVID-19 vaccine. The protocol was immunoSEQ multiplex PCR, while the TCRdb copy is restricted to in-frame clones and leaves out a portion. The sample consists of some 130,000 clones, more than 85% of them appearing once. Sequencing was performed on peripheral blood, taken on day 0 of AZD1222 vaccination. Receptor source: an adult in good health.

J is TRBJ2-2 and V is TRBV6-2 or TRBV6-3; TRBD1 is a possible D gene (5 bases). The CDR3 runs 13 residues. The V gene lost 2 bases and the J gene lost 6 bases, with 7 bases spanning the gap. Germline lookup yields CDR1 MNHEY and CDR2 SVGEGT. The CDR3 sequence: CASSYGHAGELFF. CDR3 DNA: TGTGCCAGCAGTTACGGACATGCCGGGGAGCTGTTTTTT.

This chain uses TRBV9 with TRBJ2-1, with 10 bases identical to TRBD2. The germline V gene has CDR1 SGDLS and CDR2 YYNGEE. With 6 bases clipped from V and 4 bases from J, the junction kept 1 base outside the gene matches. The CDR3 is made up of 13 amino acids. The CDR3, as DNA: TGTGCCAGCACTAGCGGGAGTTACAATGAGCAGTTCTTC. Its translation is CASTSGSYNEQFF.

This rearrangement joins TRBV5-4 to TRBJ1-6, with D hard to call. The V end was cut by 4 bases, the J end by 5 bases, with 4 bases between. Per germline, CDR1 SGHNT and CDR2 YYREEE (reference sequence). The CDR3 totals 12 residues. CDR3 in amino acids: CASSGNNSPLHF. The CDR3, as DNA: TGTGCCAGCAGCGGAAATAATTCACCCCTCCACTTT.

By frequency in the sample, this clone is medium-sized (0.01 to 0.1%). The J gene is TRBJ1-1, the V gene TRBV18; no firm D call. Germline lookup yields CDR1 KGHSH and CDR2 LQKENI. Between the trimmed V and J ends, which lost 5 bases and 2 bases, there was a span of 6 bases. The CDR3 runs to 12 residues. CDR3 protein: CASSIYNTEAFF. Here the CDR3 DNA reads TGTGCCAGCTCAATCTACAACACTGAAGCTTTCTTT.

This sequence joins TRBV19 and TRBJ2-5, with 9 bases that match TRBD1. Looked up from germline, CDR1 is LNHDA and CDR2 is SQIVND (reference sequence). Trimming at V came to 4 bases and at J to 7 bases, leaving 13 bases not matched to a gene. CDR3 length equals 16 residues. CDR3 nucleotide sequence: TGTGCCAGTAGTACCGGGACAGGGTGGGGTGGTCGGACCCAGTACTTC. Translated, it gives CASSTGTGWGGRTQYF.

This chain uses TRBV6-2 or TRBV6-3 with TRBJ2-3; D gene uncertain. Germline CDR1 is MNHEY and CDR2 is SVGEGT. The V and J ends lost 2 bases and 2 bases respectively, with 5 bases between them. The CDR3 runs 13 residues. CDR3 sequence: CASSYRLTDTQYF. For the CDR3, the DNA is TGTGCCAGCAGTTACAGGCTCACAGATACGCAGTATTTT.

The chain is built from TRBV6-5 and TRBJ2-7; perhaps TRBD1 as D (6 bases). The germline V gene encodes CDR1 MNHEY and CDR2 SVGAGI. The CDR3 totals 15 residues. V lost 8 bases, J lost 4 bases, and 21 bases lay in between. CDR3 bases: TGTGCCAGCGGCAATCCTCCCCTGAGGGGGTACGAGCAGTACTTC. This encodes CASGNPPLRGYEQYF.

A single count supports this clone. The chain has TRBV6-5 and TRBJ2-7, with D unresolved. V was cut by 7 bases and J by 3 bases, with 10 bases left in between. The CDR3 length is 12 residues. The germline V gene has CDR1 MNHEY and CDR2 SVGAGI. CDR3 amino acids: CASTRSLYEQYF. CDR3 in DNA: TGTGCCAGCACTCGAAGCCTCTACGAGCAGTACTTC.

J is TRBJ2-7 and V is TRBV19; TRBD2 matches at 8 bases. Looked up from germline, CDR1 is LNHDA and CDR2 is SQIVND (reference sequence). The CDR3 has 14 residues. With V trimmed by 5 bases and J by 7 bases, 10 bases remained unmatched. Here the CDR3 reads CASSGLAGGREQYF. CDR3 DNA sequence: TGTGCCAGTAGTGGTCTGGCGGGGGGAAGGGAGCAGTACTTC.

With respect to this clone: Different DNA sequences within this sample yield the same CDR3. V is TRBV6-1 and J is TRBJ1-5; D not resolved. Germline CDR1 is MNHNS and CDR2 is SASEGT. Trimming stripped 2 bases from V and 3 bases from J, with 5 bases between. This CDR3 is 13 amino acids long. For the CDR3, the DNA is TGTGCCAGCAGTGAATCGTTCAATCAGCCCCAGCATTTT. This translates into CASSESFNQPQHF.